The rows below give T cell receptor beta chains drawn from one sample of a study of CXCR3-negative and CXCR3-positive naive CD8 T cells. TCRdb re-called the 5' RACE reads; every CDR3 protein appears as one record, without DNA. The sample data list over 70,000 distinct CDR3 sequences. Sequenced sample: naive CXCR3- CD8+ T cells from blood. All receptors come from a human donor in good health. Some clones in this sample may be carry-over from other donors' samples. Each CDR3 is given with its conserved first and last residue.

v_gene,j_gene,CDR3aa
TRBV12-3/TRBV12-4,TRBJ2-6,CASSFGTGGFGANVLTF
TRBV20-1,TRBJ2-7,CSARAREGSVWYEQYF
TRBV7-9,TRBJ2-1,CASSLSGLGADEQFF
TRBV15,TRBJ2-7,CATSPPVSDTVYEQYF
TRBV5-1,TRBJ2-7,CASSLTGGPYEQYF
TRBV30,TRBJ2-7,CAWSVDPSYEQYF
TRBV6-2/TRBV6-3,TRBJ1-2,CASSEFYGYTF
TRBV7-2,TRBJ2-1,CASSLVLSQGTPGDEQFF
TRBV7-9,TRBJ2-1,CASSILPDRGAHNEQFF
TRBV7-6,TRBJ2-7,CASSQRQGPTYEQYF
TRBV9,TRBJ1-2,CASSGEAGPYGYTF
TRBV5-1,TRBJ2-1,CASSLEGAGSSYNEQFF
TRBV7-2,TRBJ1-2,CASITYGTGKVYGYTF
TRBV28,TRBJ2-1,CASSFVVREQFF
TRBV7-9,TRBJ1-3,CASSKGRSSGNTIYF
TRBV6-6,TRBJ1-2,CASSYSGQGNYGYTF
TRBV20-1,TRBJ2-5,CSARPSGVEETQYF
TRBV27,TRBJ2-1,CASSLSATHEQFF
TRBV29-1,TRBJ1-2,CSVPRDAGGYTF
TRBV20-1,TRBJ1-1,CSADDRIHTEAFF
TRBV12-3/TRBV12-4,TRBJ2-7,CASSAIGTDYEQYF
TRBV28,TRBJ2-2,CASSLMPPLTGELFF
TRBV29-1,TRBJ2-7,CSVEGGRTYEQYF
TRBV7-9,TRBJ1-2,CASSARSSSYGYTF
TRBV11-2,TRBJ2-7,CASSFEADYEQYF
TRBV29-1,TRBJ2-7,CSVDGQGETYEQYF
TRBV5-1,TRBJ2-7,CASSLLPGTGYEQYF
TRBV7-9,TRBJ2-1,CASSLLAGGPSINEQFF
TRBV19,TRBJ2-4,CASSIDRAVGAKNIQYF
TRBV2,TRBJ2-3,CASSPGVLITDTQYF
TRBV21-1,TRBJ1-2,CASSKVEADGYTF
TRBV7-9,TRBJ2-5,CAGQGASSETQYF
TRBV7-3,TRBJ2-3,CASSLMPRDYIDGGADTQYF
TRBV10-3,TRBJ2-3,CAINTETSTDTQYF
TRBV28,TRBJ1-2,CASSFFGNDGYTF
TRBV29-1,TRBJ2-7,CSVDGQGYEQYF
TRBV20-1,TRBJ2-1,CSASGTRATDEQFF
TRBV5-6,TRBJ2-7,CASWSQGDYEQYF
TRBV7-2,TRBJ2-3,CASSLDLPDTQYF
TRBV27,TRBJ2-5,CASSHNRDGETQYF
TRBV6-6,TRBJ2-1,CASSQTSGRLDEQFF
TRBV4-3,TRBJ2-1,CASSHGVGGYNEQFF
TRBV7-8,TRBJ2-5,CASSLRGGSGETQYF
TRBV13,TRBJ2-5,CASSPRGAGGKETQYF
TRBV28,TRBJ1-2,CASSTQTGTNYGYTF
TRBV20-1,TRBJ2-1,CSARGLALTYNEQFF
TRBV4-1,TRBJ1-1,CASSSTGGEGDTEAFF
TRBV6-5,TRBJ2-3,CASRLTGDPDTQYF
TRBV29-1,TRBJ2-7,CSVEDGREGYEQYF
TRBV9,TRBJ2-1,CASSEGVEQLF
TRBV30,TRBJ1-6,CAWSEGTGNSPLHF
TRBV4-3,TRBJ1-6,CASSQGSVNSPLHF
TRBV25-1,TRBJ1-1,CASSVGDTEAFF
TRBV20-1,TRBJ2-7,CSARDSRTGGYEQYF
TRBV5-1,TRBJ2-7,CASSFIGYEQYF
TRBV28,TRBJ2-1,CASRRWTSGRSSYNEQFF
TRBV29-1,TRBJ1-1,CSVDQGPTEAFF
TRBV7-8,TRBJ2-7,CASSSGQGVSYEQYF
TRBV6-5,TRBJ1-1,CASSYSNAAMNTEAFF
TRBV29-1,TRBJ2-6,CSAYLNRGADSGANVLTF